This T cell receptor (beta chain) emerged from a study of human T cells and chemical hapten exposure. Study-wide points: A positive correlation with patch test score was shown by PT1 expanded TCR counts.

TCRdb re-called the RACE reads through MiXCR, storing one row per CDR3 protein. The sample records about 380,000 distinct CDR3 sequences, about 6% being singletons. Time point here: patch test 2, 6 weeks after DPC sensitization. Treatment described: therapeutic diphenylcyclopropenone sensitization with weekly scalp DPC. Before extraction, the whole blood was not fractionated, and total RNA was taken from it. This clonotype occurred many times. Its antigen is unidentified. Trimming left V 6 bases short and J 9 bases short, with 20 bases between. Germline lookup yields CDR1 DFQATT and CDR2 SNEGSKA (reference sequence). CDR3 length equals 13 residues.

The sequence derives from a woman between 18 and 30 years old with alopecia areata. Some clones in this sample may be carry-over from other donors' samples. Material: whole blood, obtained in connection with sensitization to the hapten diphenylcyclopropenone (DPC). The chain combines TRBV20-1 with TRBJ1-1; maybe TRBD1 (5 bases). CDR3: CSAHPVGGDKAFF. CDR3 DNA sequence: TGCAGTGCCCACCCCGTCGGGGGAGATAAAGCTTTCTTT.